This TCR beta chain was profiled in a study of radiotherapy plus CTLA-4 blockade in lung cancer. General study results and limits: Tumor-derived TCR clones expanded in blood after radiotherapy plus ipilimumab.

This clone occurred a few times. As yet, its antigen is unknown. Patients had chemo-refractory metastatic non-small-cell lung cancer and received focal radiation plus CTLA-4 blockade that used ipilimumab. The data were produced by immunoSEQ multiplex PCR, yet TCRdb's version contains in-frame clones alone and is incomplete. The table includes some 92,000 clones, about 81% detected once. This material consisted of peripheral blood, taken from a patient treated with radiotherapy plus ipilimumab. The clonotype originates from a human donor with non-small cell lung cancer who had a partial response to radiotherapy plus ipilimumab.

The CDR3 coding sequence is TGTGCCAGCAGTGAAATAGCTTCCCTCTATGGCTACACCTTC. It yields the protein CASSEIASLYGYTF. The chain couples TRBV6-1 to TRBJ1-2; no reliable D call. With 2 bases removed from V and 4 bases from J, the gap between germline ends came to 11 bases. This CDR3 is built from 14 residues. CDR1 and CDR2 from the germline V gene are MNHNS and SASEGT.